This T cell receptor (beta chain) is drawn from a study of shared clonotypes between healthy human individuals. The protocol was immunoSEQ multiplex PCR, while the TCRdb copy is restricted to in-frame clones and leaves out a portion. The sample yields about 990,000 clones, around 78% seen once. V was shortened by 5 bases and J by 6 bases, with 16 bases between the two germline ends. This CDR3 contains 15 residues. Germline V gene lookup returns CDR1 SEHNR and CDR2 FQNEAQ (reference sequence). This chain links TRBV7-9 with TRBJ2-2; D is unresolved. Sequenced sample: memory CD4+ T cells from PBMCs. Subset reported: CD45RA-negative fraction. The receptor comes from a man in his late teens or twenties in good health. Some clones in this sample may be carry-over from other donors' samples. The CDR3 spells CASSPASPGPGELFF. The CDR3 bases are TGTGCCAGCAGCCCCGCCTCACCGGGCCCCGGGGAGCTGTTTTTT.